One sample yielded the 9 T cell receptor beta chains listed below, sequenced in a study of response to subunit inactivated influenza vaccine. From the RT-PCR reads, TCRdb called clonotypes with MiXCR, one entry per CDR3 protein. The table includes roughly 520,000 distinct CDR3 sequences, roughly 25% detected once. The input for sequencing was CD4+ T cells sorted from PBMCs, taken more than 4 days after vaccination. All receptors derive from a man in his forties or fifties who received an inactivated influenza vaccine.

In this sample, this clonotype turned up a few times. V gene TRBV7-2 combines with J gene TRBJ2-5; TRBD1 aligns across 10 bases. Germline V gene sequence: CDR1 SGHTA, CDR2 FQGNSA. V shed 10 bases, J shed 5 bases, and the junction held 7 bases outside the gene matches. The CDR3 totals 13 residues. The CDR3 spells CAIATGGGETQYF. The CDR3, as DNA: TGTGCCATCGCGACAGGGGGCGGCGAGACCCAGTACTTC.

The chain is built from TRBV6-1 and TRBJ2-7; D not certain. The germline V and J ends were trimmed by 1 base and 4 bases, with 11 bases remaining between them. This CDR3 spans 14 amino acids. In germline, CDR1 is MNHNS, CDR2 SASEGT. The CDR3 loop is CASSEGTAAYEQYF. In nucleotides, the CDR3 is TGTGCCAGCAGTGAAGGGACGGCCGCATACGAGCAGTACTTC.

The chain has TRBV3-1 and TRBJ2-3; TRBD2 agrees at 12 bases. The CDR3 covers 16 residues. Germline V lookup: CDR1 LGHDT, CDR2 YNNKEL (reference sequence). The V gene end was trimmed by 1 base and the J gene end by 3 bases; junction bases not matched to a gene: 2. CDR3: CASSQAGLAGTDTQYF. CDR3 nucleotides: TGTGCCAGCAGCCAAGCAGGACTAGCGGGAACAGATACGCAGTATTTT.

This clonotype has only a few counts. Here the CDR3 DNA reads TGCGCCAGCAGTAGCGGGGGGGACACCGGGGAGCTGTTTTTT. Its protein product is CASSSGGDTGELFF. The V gene is TRBV10-2, the J gene TRBJ2-2; 10 nucleotides agree with TRBD2. The CDR3 is made up of 14 amino acids. V lost 5 bases to trimming and J lost 3 bases; unmatched junction nucleotides: 0. Germline assignment: CDR1 WSHSY and CDR2 SAAADI.

The V gene is TRBV5-1, the J gene TRBJ2-4; a weak D match, TRBD2 (6 bases). Germline lookup yields CDR1 SGHRS and CDR2 YFSETQ. The ends were cut back, 6 bases at V and 3 bases at J, with 19 bases in the middle. This CDR3 spans 16 amino acids. The CDR3 nucleotides are TGCGCCAGCACCTTAGGAGGGTCTGGTGGCAAAAACATTCAGTACTTC. Amino acid sequence: CASTLGGSGGKNIQYF.

In its sample, this clonotype was seen a few times. The chain has TRBV7-2 and TRBJ2-1; possible D gene TRBD2, 5 bases. CDR1 SGHTA and CDR2 FQGNSA come from the germline V gene. This CDR3 spans 14 amino acids. Trimming removed 1 base at V and 8 bases at J, with 12 bases between. In nucleotides, the CDR3 is TGTGCCAGCAGCTTAGGGCTAGCTTCCTATGAGCAGTTCTTC. Its protein product is CASSLGLASYEQFF.

The chain's CDR3 is CASSLRTSWEYEQYF. The CDR3 DNA is TGTGCCAGCAGCTTACGCACTAGCTGGGAATACGAGCAGTACTTC. This chain joins TRBV7-2 and TRBJ2-7; TRBD2 might be the D (6 bases). The germline CDR1 and CDR2 sequences are SGHTA and FQGNSA. V lost 2 bases to trimming and J lost 4 bases, with 15 bases between them. The CDR3 contains 15 residues.

The chain's CDR3 is CSAREGTGGLQGYTF. CDR3 sequence (DNA): TGCAGTGCTAGAGAAGGGACAGGGGGTCTGCAGGGCTACACCTTC. The chain has TRBV20-1 and TRBJ1-2, with TRBD1 matching 11 bases. Germline CDR1 is DFQATT and CDR2 is SNEGSKA (reference sequence). There are 15 residues in the CDR3. The J segment lost 8 bases and the V segment lost 0 bases, leaving 8 bases of the junction unmatched.

The chain combines TRBV27 with TRBJ2-7; no clear D. Trimming stripped 2 bases from V and 2 bases from J, with 10 bases between. Germline CDR1 is MNHEY and CDR2 is SMNVEV (reference sequence). This CDR3 is 14 amino acids long. The CDR3 region has the DNA TGTGCCAGCAGTTTAAAGGGTTTTCCCTACGAGCAGTACTTC. This gives the protein CASSLKGFPYEQYF.